This T cell receptor (beta chain) was captured by sequencing in a study of spatial heterogeneity in lung cancer. TCRdb reprocessed the 5' RACE reads via MiXCR and lists one record per CDR3 protein. The sample lists about 13,000 distinct CDR3 sequences, 3% to 4% occurring once. Study observations and caveats: For expanded intratumoral alpha and beta TCRs, counts tracked tumor mutation counts.

This clonotype was detected ten times or more. Antigen unknown. The length of the CDR3 is 16 residues. The germline V gene has CDR1 MGHRA and CDR2 YSYEKL. Trimming took 2 bases from V and 4 from J; bases not matched to a gene: 5. Documented time point: sample taken at primary tumor resection. This chain joins TRBV4-1 and TRBJ2-3, with TRBD2 identical over 11 bases. This clonotype originated in a male donor with early-stage non-small cell lung cancer. This specimen was lung tumor tissue, taken at surgery. The CDR3 bases are TGCGCCAGCAGCCAAAAAAAACTAGCGGGGGCAGATACGCAGTATTTT. It specifies CASSQKKLAGADTQYF.